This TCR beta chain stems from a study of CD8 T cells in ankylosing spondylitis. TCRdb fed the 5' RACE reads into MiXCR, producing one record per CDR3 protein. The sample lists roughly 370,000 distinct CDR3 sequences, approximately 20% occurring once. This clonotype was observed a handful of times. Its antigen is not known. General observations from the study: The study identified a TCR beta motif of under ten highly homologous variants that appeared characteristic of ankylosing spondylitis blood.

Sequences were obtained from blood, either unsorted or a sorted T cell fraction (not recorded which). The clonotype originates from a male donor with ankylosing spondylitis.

CDR3 in DNA: TGTGCCATCAGTGAGGGGGGCTTCAATCAGCCCCAGCATTTT. Amino acid sequence: CAISEGGFNQPQHF. The chain joins TRBV10-3 to TRBJ1-5, with D tentatively TRBD1 (6 bases). Trimming removed 2 bases at V and 3 bases at J, with 8 bases between. From germline, CDR1 is ENHRY and CDR2 SYGVKD. The CDR3 runs to 14 residues.